The count of the clone carrying this T cell receptor beta chain is one. This specimen comes from a study of control samples from healthy donors and cancer patients. Clones were read by immunoSEQ multiplex PCR, and TCRdb kept only the in-frame ones, dropping some. The sample holds approximately 94,000 clones, about 88% seen once. This CDR3 has 13 residues. CDR1 and CDR2 from the germline V gene are LGHDT and YNNKEL (reference sequence). V was shortened by 6 bases and J by 4 bases, with 12 bases between the two germline ends. Sequenced material: PBMCs. This clonotype was obtained from a man between 70 and 80 years old with lung cancer. This chain uses TRBV3-1 (or the pseudogene TRBV3-2) with TRBJ1-2, with D unclear. The CDR3 is CASRDQSAYGYTF. CDR3 sequence (DNA): TGTGCCAGCAGAGATCAGAGTGCCTATGGCTACACCTTC.